This T cell receptor beta chain was captured in a study of Tregs in tolerant kidney transplant recipients. Study-level points and caveats: Findings come from small patient numbers and require larger validation. Biological reproducibility was not directly addressed in this study.

Libraries were prepared by immunoSEQ multiplex PCR; TCRdb keeps only in-frame clonotypes and omits some of them. This table has about 120,000 clones, roughly nine tenths appearing once. V lost 2 bases to trimming and J lost 4 bases; unmatched junction nucleotides: 10. This CDR3 has 16 amino acids. Germline lookup yields CDR1 SGHRS and CDR2 YFSETQ. With respect to this clone: Its specificity is unknown.

Thawed PBMCs were FACS-sorted into unstimulated CD4+CD25+CD127- regulatory T cells, CD4+CD25- non-regulatory cells, CD4 and CD8 cells. This rearrangement joins TRBV5-1 to TRBJ2-7, with 9 bases lining up with TRBD2. Input material: CD4+ T cells from blood. The clonotype comes from a human donor in good health. The CDR3 nucleotides read TGCGCCAGCAGCTTAAGGTTAGCGGGGGTGGATTACGAGCAGTACTTC. This codes for CASSLRLAGVDYEQYF.